This T cell receptor beta chain was sequenced for a study of T-cell memory formation after mild COVID-19. Study-level findings and limits: Cross-reactive memory seemingly joined, as some responding clones were found in pre-infection memory.

This CDR3 has 13 amino acids. Germline loops: CDR1 MGHRA, CDR2 YSYEKL. Trimming took off 0 bases at V and 2 bases at J, with 5 bases between the two ends. Sample barcodes and UMIs were carried by the TCR alpha and TCR beta cDNA libraries that 5'RACE generated with constant-segment primers. TCRdb recomputed calls from the 5' RACE reads with MiXCR, one row per CDR3 protein. The sample lists approximately 110,000 distinct CDR3 sequences; about 20% were seen once. With regard to this clonotype: The antigen is not known.

The sample consisted of PBMCs or a T cell subset sorted from them (not recorded which). This receptor was obtained from a man between 18 and 29 years old who had mild COVID-19 (a few samples of this study predate the infection). Cell type and time point are not known. The gene calls are TRBV4-1 and TRBJ2-7, with no clear D. The chain's CDR3 is CASSQDLTYEQYF. DNA of the CDR3: TGCGCCAGCAGCCAAGATCTTACCTACGAGCAGTACTTC.